This entry is about one T cell receptor (beta chain). Its antigen has not been determined. Nothing much larger sits one base from this clone, and base qualities are not available. Read against the paper, the sample's treatment or condition label means: 10-day PBMC culture with coronavirus spike peptide pools or control peptides (ViraFEST assay). The ViraFEST assay was used in the study, in which antigen-specific T cells were expanded with peptide pools and expanded clonotypes were subsequently identified by TCR sequencing. The convalescent patients' positive SARS-CoV-2 PCR tests were from March to December 2020, which was before the Alpha, Beta and Delta variants emerged in the United States. Each well held 2.2 million or so PBMCs cultured in IMDM containing roughly 5% human AB serum and 10 IU/ml IL-2, with 7.5 to 10 ug/ml peptide pools added. On days 3 and 7, half of the culture medium was replaced with fresh IL-2-containing medium. CD4+ T cells were isolated after 10 days of culture through negative selection using the EasySep CD4+ T cell isolation kit. PBMCs were separated from whole blood using Ficoll-Paque Plus gradient centrifugation and then either used fresh or cryopreserved at -140C. Triplicate wells were generally used for each culture condition.

The sample comes from a study of vaccination and CD4 T cells after COVID-19 (dated 2022 in TCRdb). Some background on the complete study: SARS-CoV-2 positivity had been established in the convalescent patients by nasal swab PCR, and mild disease was recorded in several of these patients and severe disease in one. The convalescent cohort included six males and four females, with two Hispanic individuals, seven Caucasians, two Asians and one multiracial person. Participants received two doses of either the Pfizer-BioNTech BNT162b2 vaccine (n=8) or the Moderna mRNA-1273 vaccine (n=2). Post-COVID blood samples were collected from convalescent patients a median of around 100 days after diagnosis, with a range of roughly 35 to 161 days. Post-vaccine blood samples were obtained a median of approximately 74 days after the second vaccine dose, with a range of roughly 14 to 241 days. Overlapping spike peptide pools from SARS-CoV-2 and from the common cold coronaviruses HCoV-NL63, HCoV-OC43 and HCoV-229E were used as culture stimuli. In control cultures, a CEFX viral epitope pool was used as positive control, an HIV-1 Nef peptide pool was used as negative control, or no peptide was added. In 10 COVID-19 convalescent patients and 4 infection-naive healthy vaccine recipients, the spike-specific CD4+ TCR repertoire before mRNA vaccination was compared with the repertoire after mRNA vaccination.

Library construction relied on PCR. TCR sequencing of DNA from cultured CD4+ T cells used the Oncomine TCR Beta short-read assay at the Johns Hopkins FTIC core. The QIAamp micro DNA kit was used to extract genomic DNA from the cultured CD4+ T cells. Oncomine TCR Beta libraries from cultured CD4+ T cells were pooled with unique dual indexes and sequenced on an Illumina iSeq 100. Concerning the study's data processing: Non-productive sequences were removed, and CDR3s not starting with C, not ending with F or W, or shorter than 7 amino acids were discarded. Antigen-specific clonotypes were identified with the MANAFEST web application by comparing peptide-stimulated wells with reference and other culture wells. Positive clones required FDR below 0.05, an odds ratio above 5, and productive frequency above 0.1% in at least two of three replicate wells. A clonotype was classed as cross-reactive if the clonotype showed significant expansion both in SARS-CoV-2 spike wells and in at least one common cold coronavirus spike condition. Using R version 3.6.1, CDR3 homology was evaluated through Levenshtein distances (stringdist) along with unrooted phylogenetic trees (ape). The public reads were run again by TCRdb, first through fastp at Q25 and then through MiXCR, and only productive beta chains were kept. Rows with one shared CDR3 protein collapse into an entry with the most common genes and DNA. The authors' filters were not applied to this entry. The sample table shows approximately 11,000 distinct CDR3 sequences, and about 38% are seen once. The ten largest clonotypes hold 11% of the sample.

General study outcomes and caveats: Relatively few convalescent patients were included in the study, and early timepoints after natural infection were not analyzed. Among convalescent patients, a median roughly 90% of the SARS-CoV-2-reactive clones seen after vaccination appeared only after vaccination, which suggests priming specific to the vaccine. The median number of SARS-CoV-2-reactive clonotypes rose from 20 to 25 after infection to around 40 after vaccination, but the change was not significant. Nearly all vaccine-specific clones in convalescent patients (304 of 307) were mono-reactive for SARS-CoV-2 spike rather than cross-reactive with common cold coronaviruses.

The material was CD4+ T cells from blood, cultured in vitro, obtained after SARS-CoV-2 vaccination. This TCR was recovered from a human donor who had recovered from COVID-19.

The CDR3 loop reads CASSLIQGLSGNTIYF. The DNA sequence is TGTGCCAGCAGCTTAATCCAGGGGTTGTCAGGAAACACCATATATTTT. The chain couples TRBV7-2 to TRBJ1-3; TRBD1 is a possible D gene, resting on 6 matching bases. The CDR3 holds 16 amino acids from the cysteine to the phenylalanine. Of the read, only the CDR3 DNA is kept; its 48 bases are in frame from base 1. CDR1 and CDR2 (SGHTA, FQGNSA) derive from the germline V gene. The V end loses 2 bases and the J end loses 4 bases, and a stretch of 15 bases separates them.